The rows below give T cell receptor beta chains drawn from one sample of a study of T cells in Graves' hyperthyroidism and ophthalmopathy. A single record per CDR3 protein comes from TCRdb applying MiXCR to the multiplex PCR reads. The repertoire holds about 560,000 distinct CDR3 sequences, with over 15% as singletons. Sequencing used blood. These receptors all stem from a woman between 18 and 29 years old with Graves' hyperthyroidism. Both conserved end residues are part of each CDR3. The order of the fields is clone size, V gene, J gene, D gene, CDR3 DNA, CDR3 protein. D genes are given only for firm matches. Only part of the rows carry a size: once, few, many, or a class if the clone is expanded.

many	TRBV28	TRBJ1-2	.	TGTGCCAGCAGCTTAGTAGGGTATGGCTACACCTTC	CASSLVGYGYTF
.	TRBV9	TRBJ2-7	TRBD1	TGTGCCAGCAGCGTCGGGACAGGACCCTACTACGAGCAGTACTTC	CASSVGTGPYYEQYF
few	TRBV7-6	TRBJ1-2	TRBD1	TGTGCCAGCAGCTTACACCCCGTTGAAGGGGGCGCTAACTATGGCTACACCTTC	CASSLHPVEGGANYGYTF
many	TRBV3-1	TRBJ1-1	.	TGTGCCAGCAGCCAAGTGGGGGAGACTGAAGCTTTCTTT	CASSQVGETEAFF
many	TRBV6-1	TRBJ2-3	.	TGTGCCAGCAGTCGGGCCAGCGGCAGATTCACAGATACGCAGTATTTT	CASSRASGRFTDTQYF
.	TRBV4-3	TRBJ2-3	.	TGCGCCAGCAGCCAAAGCCCTAACAGCGTTTACACAGATACGCAGTATTTT	CASSQSPNSVYTDTQYF
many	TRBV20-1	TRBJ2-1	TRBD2	TGCAGTGCTAGAGAGACTAGCGGGAGGTACAATGAGCAGTTCTTC	CSARETSGRYNEQFF
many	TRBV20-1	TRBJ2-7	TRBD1	TGCAGTGCTAGACAGGGACAGGGGAGACTCTACGAGCAGTACTTC	CSARQGQGRLYEQYF
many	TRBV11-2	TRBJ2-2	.	TGTGCCAGCAGCTTAACGGGATGGAACACCGGGGAGCTGTTTTTT	CASSLTGWNTGELFF
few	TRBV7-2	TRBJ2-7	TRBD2	TGTGCCAGCAGACGGACTAGCGGAACCTACGAGCAGTACTTC	CASRRTSGTYEQYF
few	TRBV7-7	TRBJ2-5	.	TGTGCTAGCAGCGGTATGGGGGAGACCCAGTACTTC	CASSGMGETQYF
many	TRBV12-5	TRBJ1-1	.	TGTGCTAGTGGTTTTGGGTCCTTGAGTACTGAAGCTTTCTTT	CASGFGSLSTEAFF
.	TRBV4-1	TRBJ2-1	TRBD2	TGCGCCAGCAGCCAAAAAGGATTTCGGCGGGAGCAGGGTGAGCAGTTCTTC	CASSQKGFRREQGEQFF
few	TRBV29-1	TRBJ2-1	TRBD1	TGCAGCGTAGGGGGAGTGGGACAGGGGACCTACAATGAGCAGTTCTTC	CSVGGVGQGTYNEQFF
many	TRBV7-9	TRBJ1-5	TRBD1	TGTGCCAGCAGCTTAGTTGGACAGGGGGCCGGCAATCAGCCCCAGCATTTT	CASSLVGQGAGNQPQHF
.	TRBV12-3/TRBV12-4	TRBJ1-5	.	TGTGCCAGCAGTTTAGGGCAGGTCAACGCTCAGCCCCAGCATTTT	CASSLGQVNAQPQHF
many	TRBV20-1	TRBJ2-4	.	TGCAGTGCTAGGGGCGGCGAGACCAAAAACATTCAGTACTTC	CSARGGETKNIQYF
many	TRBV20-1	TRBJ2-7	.	TGCAGTGCTAGCTCTTTGGCCGAGCAGTACTTC	CSASSLAEQYF
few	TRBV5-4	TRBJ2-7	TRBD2	TGTGCCAGCAGCTTGCTTGGCGGGAGGTTCCACGAGCAGTACTTC	CASSLLGGRFHEQYF
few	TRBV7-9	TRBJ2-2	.	TGTGCCAGCAGCGATTTCCGACTTCGGGGGACAAACACCGGGGAGCTGTTTTTT	CASSDFRLRGTNTGELFF
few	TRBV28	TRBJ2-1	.	TGTGCCAGCAGTTTATTTGGCAGATACAATGAGCAGTTCTTC	CASSLFGRYNEQFF
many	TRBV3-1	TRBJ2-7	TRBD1	TGTGCCAGCAGCCTACAGGGGACAGGCGAGCAGTACTTC	CASSLQGTGEQYF
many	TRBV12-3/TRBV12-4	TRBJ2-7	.	TGTGCCAGCAGTCCACCTATGGGGGGCCCCTACGAGCAGTACTTC	CASSPPMGGPYEQYF
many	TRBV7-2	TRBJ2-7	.	TGTGCCAGCAGTGAAAACTACGAGCAGTACTTC	CASSENYEQYF
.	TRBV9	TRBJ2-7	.	TGTGCCAGCAGCGTAGCTGGCCGGAACTACGAGCAGTACTTC	CASSVAGRNYEQYF
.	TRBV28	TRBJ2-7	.	TGTGCCAGCAGTACCCTCCAAGCGGCTAGCGTCCCCTACGAGCAGTACTTC	CASSTLQAASVPYEQYF
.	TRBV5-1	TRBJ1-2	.	TGCGCCAGCAGCTTGGACATTAGCTATGGCTACACCTTC	CASSLDISYGYTF
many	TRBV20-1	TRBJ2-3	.	TGCAGTGCTCCACGGGCAGATACGCAGTATTTT	CSAPRADTQYF
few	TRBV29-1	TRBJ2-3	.	TGCAGCGTTGAAGATCAAGGTCAGACCGATACGCAGTATTTT	CSVEDQGQTDTQYF
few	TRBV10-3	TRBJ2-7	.	TGTGCCATCAGCGCGGAGGGCTGGGTGGGGAGGTACGAGCAGTACTTC	CAISAEGWVGRYEQYF
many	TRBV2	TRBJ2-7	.	TGTGCCAGCACTATAGCGGCAACATCCTACGAGCAGTACTTC	CASTIAATSYEQYF
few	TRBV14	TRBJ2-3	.	TGTGCCAGCAGCCATCTGGTCAGCGGCACAGATACGCAGTATTTT	CASSHLVSGTDTQYF
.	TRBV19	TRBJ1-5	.	TGTGCCAGTAGTATACTGGGGACTAGCAATCAGCCCCAGCATTTT	CASSILGTSNQPQHF
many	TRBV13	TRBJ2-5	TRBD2	TGTGCCAGCAGCTCCCGGGGAAGGCTAGCGGCTCAAGAGACCCAGTACTTC	CASSSRGRLAAQETQYF
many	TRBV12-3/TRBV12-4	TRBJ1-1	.	TGTGCCACCCAGGACCGAGTTGGGGAAGCTTTCTTT	CATQDRVGEAFF
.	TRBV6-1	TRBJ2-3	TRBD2	TGTGCCAGCAGTCCAGACGCGGGGGGCCGTACAGATACGCAGTATTTT	CASSPDAGGRTDTQYF
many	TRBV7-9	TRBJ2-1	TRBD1	TGTGCCAGCAGCTTATTGGGACAGGGTAAGGATGAGCAGTTCTTC	CASSLLGQGKDEQFF
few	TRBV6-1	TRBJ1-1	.	TGTGCCAGCTTCTTGAGTTTGAACACTGAAGCTTTCTTT	CASFLSLNTEAFF
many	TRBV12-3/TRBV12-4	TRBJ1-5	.	TGTGCCAGCAGTCCGAATCCGGGGCCTGGAAGGAGTCAGCCCCAGCATTTT	CASSPNPGPGRSQPQHF
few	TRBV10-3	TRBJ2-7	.	TGTGCCATCGCGGGCGGGGGCGGCTACGAGCAGTACTTC	CAIAGGGGYEQYF
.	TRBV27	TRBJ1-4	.	TGTGCCAGCTCCAGGGGAGTAGGGAAACTGTTTTTT	CASSRGVGKLFF
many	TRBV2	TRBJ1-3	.	TGTGCCAGCACTGCCAGCCGCTCTGGAAACACCATATATTTT	CASTASRSGNTIYF
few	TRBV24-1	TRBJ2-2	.	TGTGCCACCAGTGATGGGACGCGGGACACCGGGGAGCTGTTTTTT	CATSDGTRDTGELFF
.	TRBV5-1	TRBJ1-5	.	TGCGCCAGCAGCTTGGAGTCTCCGGATCAGCCCCAGCATTTT	CASSLESPDQPQHF
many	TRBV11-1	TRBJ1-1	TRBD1	TGTGCCAGCAGCTTAGTCTCAGGGGGCCCGAACACTGAAGCTTTCTTT	CASSLVSGGPNTEAFF
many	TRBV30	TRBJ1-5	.	TGTGCCTGGAGTGTAAGGTCCGGTGGTCAGCCCCAGCATTTT	CAWSVRSGGQPQHF
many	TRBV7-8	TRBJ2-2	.	TGTGCCAGCAGCCAACGGAGGGATTCCGGGGAGCTGTTTTTT	CASSQRRDSGELFF
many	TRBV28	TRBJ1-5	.	TGTGCCAGCAGTCCCCCTGGCAGGGGTCAACAGCCCCAGCATTTT	CASSPPGRGQQPQHF
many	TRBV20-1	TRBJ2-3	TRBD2	TGCAGTGCTAGGTCCCCTAGCGGGAGAGCCTCTAGCACAGATACGCAGTATTTT	CSARSPSGRASSTDTQYF
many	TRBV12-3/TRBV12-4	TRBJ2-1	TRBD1	TGTGCCAGCAGGCTCGGGACAGGGAACTACAATGAGCAGTTCTTC	CASRLGTGNYNEQFF
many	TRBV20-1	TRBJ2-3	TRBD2	TGCAGTGCTACTCCCCGGGCGGGAGAACGATTCGGCACAGATACGCAGTATTTT	CSATPRAGERFGTDTQYF
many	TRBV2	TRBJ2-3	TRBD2	TGTGCCAGCAGTGCCGGGACTAGCGGTCGCACAGATACGCAGTATTTT	CASSAGTSGRTDTQYF
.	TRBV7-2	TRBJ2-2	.	TGTGCCAGCAGCTTATGGTGGGCCACGAACACCGGGGAGCTGTTTTTT	CASSLWWATNTGELFF
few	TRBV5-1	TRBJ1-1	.	TGCGCCAGCAGGTTGGGCCCGAACACTGAAGCTTTCTTT	CASRLGPNTEAFF
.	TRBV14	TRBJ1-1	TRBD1	TGTGCCAGCAGCCAAGGGACAGGGCGGAACACTGAAGCTTTCTTT	CASSQGTGRNTEAFF